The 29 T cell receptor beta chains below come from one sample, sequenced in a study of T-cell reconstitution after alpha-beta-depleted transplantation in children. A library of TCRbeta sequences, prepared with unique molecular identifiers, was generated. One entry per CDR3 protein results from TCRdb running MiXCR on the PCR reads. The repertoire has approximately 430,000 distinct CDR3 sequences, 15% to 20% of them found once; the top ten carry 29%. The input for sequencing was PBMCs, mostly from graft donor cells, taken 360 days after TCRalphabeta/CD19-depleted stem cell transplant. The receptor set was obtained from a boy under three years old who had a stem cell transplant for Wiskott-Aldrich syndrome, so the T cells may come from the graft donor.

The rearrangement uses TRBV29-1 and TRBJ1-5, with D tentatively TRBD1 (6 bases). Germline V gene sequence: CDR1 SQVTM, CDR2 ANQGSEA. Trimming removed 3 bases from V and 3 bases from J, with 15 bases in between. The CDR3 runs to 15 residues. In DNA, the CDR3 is TGCAGCGTTGAGGGGACACCGAACCACAATCAGCCCCAGCATTTT. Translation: CSVEGTPNHNQPQHF.

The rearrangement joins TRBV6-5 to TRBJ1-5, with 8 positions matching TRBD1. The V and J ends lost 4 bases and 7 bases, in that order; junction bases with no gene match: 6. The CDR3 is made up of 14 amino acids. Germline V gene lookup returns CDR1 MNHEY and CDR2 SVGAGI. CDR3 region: CASSWRQGTQPQHF. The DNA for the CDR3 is TGTGCCAGCAGTTGGAGACAGGGGACCCAGCCCCAGCATTTT.

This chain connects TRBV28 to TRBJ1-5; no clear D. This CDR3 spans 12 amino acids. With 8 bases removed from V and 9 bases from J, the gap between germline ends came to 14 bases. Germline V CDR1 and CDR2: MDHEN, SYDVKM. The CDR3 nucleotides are TGTGCCAGCTCCGTCAGACCTTTGCCCCAGCATTTT. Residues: CASSVRPLPQHF.

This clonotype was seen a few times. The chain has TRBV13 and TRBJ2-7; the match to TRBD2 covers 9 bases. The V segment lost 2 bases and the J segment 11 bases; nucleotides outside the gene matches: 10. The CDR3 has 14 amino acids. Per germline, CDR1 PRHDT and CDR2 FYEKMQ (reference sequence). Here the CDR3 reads CASSLSIAGDREYF. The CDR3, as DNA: TGTGCCAGCAGCTTATCGATAGCGGGAGACCGGGAGTACTTC.

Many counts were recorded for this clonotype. The CDR3 spells CSASYAQGYTEAFF. CDR3 nucleotides: TGCAGTGCTAGTTATGCCCAGGGGTACACTGAAGCTTTCTTT. The chain has TRBV20-1 and TRBJ1-1; TRBD1 might be the D (6 bases). Germline loops: CDR1 DFQATT, CDR2 SNEGSKA (reference sequence). The CDR3 has 14 amino acids. V dropped 3 bases and J dropped 3 bases, with 14 bases sitting between them.

The CDR3, as DNA: TGCAGTGCCCCTGCCCCAGGGGGGGAGACCCAGTACTTC. Translated: CSAPAPGGETQYF. This chain joins TRBV20-1 and TRBJ2-5; a possible D gene is TRBD1 (7 bases). In germline, CDR1 is DFQATT, CDR2 SNEGSKA (reference sequence). This CDR3 is built from 13 residues. The V end was cut by 6 bases, the J end by 5 bases, with 16 bases between.

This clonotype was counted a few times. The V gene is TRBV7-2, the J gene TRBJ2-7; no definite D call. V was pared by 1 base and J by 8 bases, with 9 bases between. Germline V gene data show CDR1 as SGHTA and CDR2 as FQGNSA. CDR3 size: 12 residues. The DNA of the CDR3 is TGTGCCAGCAGCTTAGGCTTAATCAAGCAGTACTTC. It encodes CASSLGLIKQYF.

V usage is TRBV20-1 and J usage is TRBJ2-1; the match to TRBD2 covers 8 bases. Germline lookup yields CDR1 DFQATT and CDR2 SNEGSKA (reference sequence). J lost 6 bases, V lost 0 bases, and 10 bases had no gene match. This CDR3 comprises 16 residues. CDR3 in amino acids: CSARDPRAGGINEQFF. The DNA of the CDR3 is TGCAGTGCTAGAGATCCTAGGGCGGGAGGTATCAATGAGCAGTTCTTC.

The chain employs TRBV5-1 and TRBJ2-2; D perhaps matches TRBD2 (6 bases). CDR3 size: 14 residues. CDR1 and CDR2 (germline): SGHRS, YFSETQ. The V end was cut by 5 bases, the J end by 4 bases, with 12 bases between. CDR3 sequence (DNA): TGCGCCAGCAGGCGCGGGACCTCCACCGGGGAGCTGTTTTTT. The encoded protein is CASRRGTSTGELFF.

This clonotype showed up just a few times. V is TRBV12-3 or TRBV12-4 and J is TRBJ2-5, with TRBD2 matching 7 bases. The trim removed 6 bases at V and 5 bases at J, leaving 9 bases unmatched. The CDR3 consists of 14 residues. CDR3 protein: CASSPWTRGETQYF. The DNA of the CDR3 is TGTGCCAGCAGCCCCTGGACTAGAGGGGAGACCCAGTACTTC.

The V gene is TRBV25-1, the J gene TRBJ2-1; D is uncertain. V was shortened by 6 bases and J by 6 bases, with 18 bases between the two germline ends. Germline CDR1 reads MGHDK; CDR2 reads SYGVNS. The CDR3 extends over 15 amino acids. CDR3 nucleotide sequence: TGTGCCAGCAGCCCTTCGGTTAGAAGAGGCAATGAGCAGTTCTTC. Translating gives CASSPSVRRGNEQFF.

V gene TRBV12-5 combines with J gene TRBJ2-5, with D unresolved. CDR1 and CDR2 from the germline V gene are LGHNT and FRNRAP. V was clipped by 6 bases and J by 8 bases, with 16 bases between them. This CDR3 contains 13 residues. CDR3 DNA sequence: TGTGCTAGTGGGCCGGGTGCATTTAATACCCAGTACTTC. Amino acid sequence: CASGPGAFNTQYF.

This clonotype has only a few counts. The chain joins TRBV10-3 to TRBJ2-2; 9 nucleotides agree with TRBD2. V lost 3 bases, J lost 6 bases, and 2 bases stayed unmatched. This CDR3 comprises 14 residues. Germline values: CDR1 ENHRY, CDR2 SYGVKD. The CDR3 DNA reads TGTGCCATCAGTGATAGCGGGGGTGCCGGGGAGCTGTTTTTT. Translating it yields CAISDSGGAGELFF.

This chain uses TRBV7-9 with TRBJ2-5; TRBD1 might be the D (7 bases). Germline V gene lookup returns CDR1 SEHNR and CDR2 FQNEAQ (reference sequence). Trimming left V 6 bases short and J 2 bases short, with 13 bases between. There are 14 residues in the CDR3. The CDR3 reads CASRRQGLQETQYF. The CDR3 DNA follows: TGTGCCAGCAGGCGACAGGGACTTCAAGAGACCCAGTACTTC.

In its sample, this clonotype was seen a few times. CDR3 loop: CATSRDPLWETQYF. The CDR3 nucleotides read TGTGCCACCAGCAGAGACCCGTTGTGGGAGACCCAGTACTTC. The chain carries TRBV15 and TRBJ2-5; D remains ambiguous. The CDR3 sequence is 14 residues long. Trimming pared 0 bases from V and 5 bases from J, leaving 10 bases between. CDR1 and CDR2 from the germline V gene are LNHNV and YYDKDF (reference sequence).

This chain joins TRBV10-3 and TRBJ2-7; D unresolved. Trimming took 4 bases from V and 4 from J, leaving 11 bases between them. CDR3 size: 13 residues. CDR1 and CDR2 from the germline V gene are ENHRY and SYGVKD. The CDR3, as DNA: TGTGCCATCAGTGGGATGGTAGCTTACGAGCAGTACTTC. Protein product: CAISGMVAYEQYF.

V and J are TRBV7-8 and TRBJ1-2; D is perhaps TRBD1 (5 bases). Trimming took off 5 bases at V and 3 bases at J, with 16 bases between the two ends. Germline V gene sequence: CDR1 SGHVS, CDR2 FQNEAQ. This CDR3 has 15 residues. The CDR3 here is CASSPGGGSYYGYTF. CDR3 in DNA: TGTGCCAGCAGCCCCGGGGGGGGGTCCTACTATGGCTACACCTTC.

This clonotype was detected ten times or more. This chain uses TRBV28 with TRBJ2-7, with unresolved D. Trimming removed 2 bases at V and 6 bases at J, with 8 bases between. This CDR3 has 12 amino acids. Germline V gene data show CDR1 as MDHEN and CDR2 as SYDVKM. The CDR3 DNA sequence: TGTGCCAGCAGTTTAGTAGGGTTCGAGCAGTACTTC. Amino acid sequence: CASSLVGFEQYF.

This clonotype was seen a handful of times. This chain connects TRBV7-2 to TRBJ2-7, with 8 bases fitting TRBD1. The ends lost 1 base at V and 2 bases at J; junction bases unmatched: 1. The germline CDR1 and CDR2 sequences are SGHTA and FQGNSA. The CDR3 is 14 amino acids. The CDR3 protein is CASSLDRGAYEQYF. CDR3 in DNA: TGTGCCAGCAGCTTAGACAGGGGGGCCTACGAGCAGTACTTC.

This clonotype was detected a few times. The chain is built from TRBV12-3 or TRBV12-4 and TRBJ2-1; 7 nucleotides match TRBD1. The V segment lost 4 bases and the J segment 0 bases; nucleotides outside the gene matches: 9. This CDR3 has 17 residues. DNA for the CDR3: TGTGCCAGCAGTTACGGGACAGCCGAAAGCTCCTACAATGAGCAGTTCTTC. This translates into CASSYGTAESSYNEQFF.

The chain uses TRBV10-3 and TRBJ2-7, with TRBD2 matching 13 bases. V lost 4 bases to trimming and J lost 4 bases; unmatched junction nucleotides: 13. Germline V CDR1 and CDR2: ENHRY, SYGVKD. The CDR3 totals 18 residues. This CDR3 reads CAISGPTSGGVLPYEQYF. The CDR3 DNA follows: TGTGCCATCAGTGGGCCCACTAGCGGGGGGGTTCTTCCGTACGAGCAGTACTTC.

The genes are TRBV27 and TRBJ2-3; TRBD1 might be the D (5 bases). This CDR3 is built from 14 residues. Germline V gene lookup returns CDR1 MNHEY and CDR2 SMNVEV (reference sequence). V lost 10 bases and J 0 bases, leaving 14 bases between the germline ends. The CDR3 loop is CATSQGASTDTQYF. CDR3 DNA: TGTGCCACCTCCCAGGGCGCGAGCACAGATACGCAGTATTTT.

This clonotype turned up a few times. The CDR3, as DNA: TGCGCCAGCAGCTCACATGACAGGGCTTCATCGAACACCGGGGAGCTGTTTTTT. This codes for CASSSHDRASSNTGELFF. J is TRBJ2-2 and V is TRBV5-1, with 7 bases matching TRBD1. This CDR3 region has 18 residues. J lost 0 bases, V lost 3 bases, and 11 bases had no gene match. Germline V gene lookup returns CDR1 SGHRS and CDR2 YFSETQ.

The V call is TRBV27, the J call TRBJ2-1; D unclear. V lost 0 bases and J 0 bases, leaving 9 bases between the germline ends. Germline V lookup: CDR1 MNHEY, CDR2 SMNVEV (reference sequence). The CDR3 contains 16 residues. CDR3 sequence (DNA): TGTGCCAGCAGTTTATCTGCGGATTACTCCTACAATGAGCAGTTCTTC. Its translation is CASSLSADYSYNEQFF.

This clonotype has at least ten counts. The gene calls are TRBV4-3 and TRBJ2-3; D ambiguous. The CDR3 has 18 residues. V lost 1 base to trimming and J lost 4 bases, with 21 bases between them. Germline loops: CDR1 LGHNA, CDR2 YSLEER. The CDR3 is CASSQAHRASGVPDTQYF. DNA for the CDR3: TGCGCCAGCAGCCAAGCACACCGAGCCAGTGGGGTCCCAGATACGCAGTATTTT.

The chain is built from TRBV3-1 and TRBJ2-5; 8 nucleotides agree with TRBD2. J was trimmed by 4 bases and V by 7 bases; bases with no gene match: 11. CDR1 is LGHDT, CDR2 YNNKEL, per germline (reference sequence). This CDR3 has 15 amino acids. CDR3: CASIGRREGPETQYF. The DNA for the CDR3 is TGTGCCAGCATCGGTCGCCGGGAGGGCCCAGAGACCCAGTACTTC.

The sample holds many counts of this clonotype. CDR3 loop: CASSPLLGNEQFF. DNA for the CDR3: TGTGCCAGCAGCCCTCTTTTAGGGAATGAGCAGTTCTTC. The chain carries TRBV7-6 and TRBJ2-1, with no clear D. This CDR3 is built from 13 residues. Looked up from germline, CDR1 is SGHVS and CDR2 is FNYEAQ. V was clipped by 5 bases and J by 7 bases, with 12 bases between them.

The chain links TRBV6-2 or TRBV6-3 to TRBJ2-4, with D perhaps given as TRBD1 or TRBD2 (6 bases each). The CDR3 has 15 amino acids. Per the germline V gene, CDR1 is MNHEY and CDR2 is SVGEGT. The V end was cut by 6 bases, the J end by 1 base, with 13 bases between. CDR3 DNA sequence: TGTGCCAGCAGACCTACAGGGAGGGCCAAAAACATTCAGTACTTC. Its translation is CASRPTGRAKNIQYF.

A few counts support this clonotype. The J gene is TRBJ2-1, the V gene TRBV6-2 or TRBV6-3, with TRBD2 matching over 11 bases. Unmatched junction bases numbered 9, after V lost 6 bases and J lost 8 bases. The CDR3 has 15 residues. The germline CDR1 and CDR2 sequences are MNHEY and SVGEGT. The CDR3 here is CASSRTSGSFYEQFF. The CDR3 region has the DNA TGTGCCAGCAGCCGTACTAGCGGGAGTTTCTATGAGCAGTTCTTC.